This TCR beta chain was found in a study of T-cell memory formation after mild COVID-19. The overall study: The TCR clusters were mostly specific to one donor. General study points: Clonal second-wave expansions that peaked on day 37 had unconfirmed SARS-CoV-2 specificity. Cross-reactive memory seemingly joined, as some responding clones were found in pre-infection memory.

The CDR3 sequence is 14 residues long. Germline CDR1 SGDLS, CDR2 YYNGEE. Trimming pared 6 bases from V and 4 bases from J, leaving 16 bases between. Comment on this clonotype: What it recognizes is unknown.

Constant-segment primers were used for 5'RACE, and the resulting TCR alpha and TCR beta cDNA libraries carried sample barcodes and UMIs. TCRdb re-called the 5' RACE reads through MiXCR, storing one row per CDR3 protein. The sample contains 130,000 to 150,000 distinct CDR3 sequences, 15% to 20% of which appear only once. Sequencing was done on a sample of PBMCs or a T cell subset sorted from them (not recorded which). This receptor was taken from an adult woman who had mild COVID-19 (a few samples of this study predate the infection). Cell type and time point are not known. The chain employs TRBV9 and TRBJ1-2; unclear D gene. The CDR3 sequence is CASTSIRRGYGYTF. DNA of the CDR3: TGTGCCAGCACCTCAATCAGACGGGGCTATGGCTACACCTTC.